A selection of T cell receptor beta chains follows, all from one sample in a study of spatial heterogeneity in lung cancer. MiXCR, applied by TCRdb to the 5' RACE reads, yields one record per CDR3 protein. The sample contains a few thousand distinct CDR3 sequences, 9.8% of which appear only once. The sequences come from normal lung tissue next to the tumor, collected at surgery. The receptors stem from a male donor with early-stage non-small cell lung cancer. Each CDR3 is given with its conserved first and last residue. D genes are given only for firm matches. The size of a clone is reported for some rows only, either as once, few or many, or as a class for expanded clones.

clone size: NA; J gene: TRBJ1-1; D gene: TRBD1; V gene: TRBV9; CDR3 protein: CASSPRQGLNTEAFF; CDR3 DNA: TGTGCCAGCAGCCCTCGACAGGGATTGAACACTGAAGCTTTCTTT
clone size: medium-sized; J gene: TRBJ1-2; D gene: TRBD1; V gene: TRBV9; CDR3 protein: CASSVAEYRGLNYGYTF; CDR3 DNA: TGTGCCAGCAGCGTAGCCGAGTACAGGGGGCTGAACTATGGCTACACCTTC
clone size: NA; J gene: TRBJ2-7; D gene: TRBD2; V gene: TRBV5-1; CDR3 protein: CASSLGREREQYF; CDR3 DNA: TGCGCCAGCAGCTTAGGGAGGGAGAGGGAGCAGTACTTC
clone size: medium-sized; J gene: TRBJ2-1; D gene: TRBD2; V gene: TRBV12-3/TRBV12-4; CDR3 protein: CASRSGTSGNNEQFF; CDR3 DNA: TGTGCCAGCAGGTCCGGGACTAGCGGGAACAATGAGCAGTTCTTC
clone size: many; J gene: TRBJ1-5; D gene: NA; V gene: TRBV7-6; CDR3 protein: CASSLDTNQPQHF; CDR3 DNA: TGTGCCAGCAGCTTGGACACCAATCAGCCCCAGCATTTT
clone size: medium-sized; J gene: TRBJ1-2; D gene: NA; V gene: TRBV19; CDR3 protein: CASSPTGSFGYTF; CDR3 DNA: TGTGCCAGTAGTCCTACAGGGAGCTTTGGCTACACCTTC
clone size: few; J gene: TRBJ2-7; D gene: NA; V gene: TRBV4-1; CDR3 protein: CASSQVLIRGDEQYF; CDR3 DNA: TGCGCCAGCAGCCAAGTTTTAATCAGGGGCGACGAGCAGTACTTC
clone size: many; J gene: TRBJ2-1; D gene: NA; V gene: TRBV20-1; CDR3 protein: CSARVGIPLGEQFF; CDR3 DNA: TGCAGTGCTAGAGTGGGCATCCCCCTCGGTGAGCAGTTCTTC
clone size: medium-sized; J gene: TRBJ2-7; D gene: NA; V gene: TRBV6-2/TRBV6-3; CDR3 protein: CASSSRGQEDYEQYF; CDR3 DNA: TGTGCCAGCAGTTCCCGCGGCCAGGAGGACTACGAGCAGTACTTC
clone size: NA; J gene: TRBJ2-2; D gene: NA; V gene: TRBV2; CDR3 protein: CASSRDINTGELFF; CDR3 DNA: TGTGCCAGCAGTCGGGACATTAACACCGGGGAGCTGTTTTTT
clone size: medium-sized; J gene: TRBJ2-3; D gene: NA; V gene: TRBV2; CDR3 protein: CASSGGWLPQGSDTQYF; CDR3 DNA: TGTGCCAGCAGCGGAGGATGGCTACCACAGGGATCAGATACGCAGTATTTT
clone size: many; J gene: TRBJ2-5; D gene: NA; V gene: TRBV2; CDR3 protein: CASHNRASAQETQYF; CDR3 DNA: TGTGCCAGCCACAATCGTGCCTCGGCACAAGAGACCCAGTACTTC
clone size: many; J gene: TRBJ2-7; D gene: NA; V gene: TRBV6-2/TRBV6-3; CDR3 protein: CASSRYGEQYF; CDR3 DNA: TGTGCCAGCAGCCGATACGGCGAGCAGTACTTC
clone size: large; J gene: TRBJ2-7; D gene: TRBD1; V gene: TRBV30; CDR3 protein: CAWKDRSYEQYF; CDR3 DNA: TGTGCCTGGAAGGACAGGTCCTACGAGCAGTACTTC
clone size: medium-sized; J gene: TRBJ2-7; D gene: NA; V gene: TRBV30; CDR3 protein: CAWSSGYEQYF; CDR3 DNA: TGTGCCTGGAGTTCAGGGTACGAGCAGTACTTC
clone size: NA; J gene: TRBJ2-4; D gene: NA; V gene: TRBV6-2/TRBV6-3; CDR3 protein: CASSYVPGEGGGAKNIQYF; CDR3 DNA: TGTGCCAGCAGTTACGTTCCAGGGGAAGGAGGTGGAGCCAAAAACATTCAGTACTTC
clone size: many; J gene: TRBJ2-5; D gene: NA; V gene: TRBV7-2; CDR3 protein: CASSPQVGGQETQYF; CDR3 DNA: TGTGCCAGCAGCCCCCAGGTTGGGGGGCAAGAGACCCAGTACTTC
clone size: few; J gene: TRBJ2-1; D gene: TRBD1; V gene: TRBV5-1; CDR3 protein: CASSAPPGTGGVNEQFF; CDR3 DNA: TGCGCCAGCAGCGCGCCTCCCGGGACAGGGGGCGTCAATGAGCAGTTCTTC
clone size: few; J gene: TRBJ2-7; D gene: NA; V gene: TRBV27; CDR3 protein: CASSLSLSYEQYF; CDR3 DNA: TGTGCCAGCAGTTTATCCCTTTCCTACGAGCAGTACTTC
clone size: medium-sized; J gene: TRBJ2-1; D gene: NA; V gene: TRBV29-1; CDR3 protein: CSVVNNEQFF; CDR3 DNA: TGCAGCGTTGTTAATAATGAGCAGTTCTTC
clone size: medium-sized; J gene: TRBJ1-2; D gene: NA; V gene: TRBV6-5; CDR3 protein: CASRQTEYYGYTF; CDR3 DNA: TGTGCCAGCAGGCAGACAGAATACTATGGCTACACCTTC
clone size: many; J gene: TRBJ2-4; D gene: TRBD1; V gene: TRBV7-2; CDR3 protein: CASSFPLGQGQAQYF; CDR3 DNA: TGTGCCAGCAGCTTCCCTCTCGGACAGGGCCAAGCTCAGTACTTC
clone size: medium-sized; J gene: TRBJ2-1; D gene: NA; V gene: TRBV2; CDR3 protein: CASSDHLSEQFF; CDR3 DNA: TGTGCCAGCAGTGACCACCTCTCGGAGCAGTTCTTC
clone size: NA; J gene: TRBJ1-1; D gene: NA; V gene: TRBV4-1; CDR3 protein: CASSQYTGVTEAFF; CDR3 DNA: TGCGCCAGCAGCCAATACACAGGTGTCACTGAAGCTTTCTTT
clone size: medium-sized; J gene: TRBJ1-1; D gene: NA; V gene: TRBV4-1; CDR3 protein: CASSHGVGHMNTEAFF; CDR3 DNA: TGCGCCAGCAGCCATGGAGTGGGACACATGAACACTGAAGCTTTCTTT
clone size: medium-sized; J gene: TRBJ2-3; D gene: NA; V gene: TRBV5-1; CDR3 protein: CASSVGSADTQYF; CDR3 DNA: TGCGCCAGCAGCGTCGGATCGGCGGATACGCAGTATTTT
clone size: NA; J gene: TRBJ1-2; D gene: NA; V gene: TRBV7-9; CDR3 protein: CASTDTYGYTF; CDR3 DNA: TGTGCCAGTACTGACACTTATGGCTACACCTTC
clone size: medium-sized; J gene: TRBJ1-5; D gene: TRBD1; V gene: TRBV7-9; CDR3 protein: CASSLGEGGTVNQPQHF; CDR3 DNA: TGTGCCAGCAGCTTAGGGGAGGGCGGGACAGTCAATCAGCCCCAGCATTTT